These 5 T cell receptor beta chains were sequenced from one sample in a study of siplizumab effects on memory and regulatory T cells. Repertoires were generated with immunoSEQ multiplex PCR, while TCRdb's copy carries only in-frame clones and drops some. The data hold some 100,000 clones, with around 92% observed a single time. Sequenced: Tregs sorted from blood. These receptors originate from a human donor in good health.

The chain has TRBV6-5 and TRBJ1-3; D call uncertain. This CDR3 region has 15 residues. In germline, CDR1 is MNHEY, CDR2 SVGAGI. The germline V and J ends were trimmed by 4 bases and 6 bases, with 16 bases remaining between them. This CDR3 reads CASSSTTPAVNTIYF. The CDR3 nucleotides read TGTGCCAGCAGTTCCACGACTCCGGCGGTAAACACCATATATTTT.

CDR3 DNA sequence: TGTGCCAGCAGCGTACGCGAGTGGAGGCACAATGAGCAGTTCTTC. Its protein product is CASSVREWRHNEQFF. V is TRBV9 and J is TRBJ2-1; possible D gene TRBD2, 5 bases. Trimming cost V 1 base and J 5 bases, with 13 bases left between them. Germline CDR1 reads SGDLS; CDR2 reads YYNGEE. The CDR3 extends over 15 amino acids.

V usage is TRBV6-5 and J usage is TRBJ2-3; D uncertain. V lost 6 bases and J lost 5, with 12 bases in between. CDR3 length: 13 residues. Per germline, CDR1 MNHEY and CDR2 SVGAGI. The CDR3 is CASSPPGGDTQYF. In DNA form, the CDR3 reads TGTGCCAGCAGCCCCCCCGGCGGAGATACGCAGTATTTT.

This chain connects TRBV5-6 to TRBJ2-5; D remains unclear. Germline V gene lookup returns CDR1 SGHDT and CDR2 YYEEEE. V shed 2 bases and J shed 0 bases, with 5 bases lying between them. This CDR3 comprises 13 residues. CDR3 protein: CASSFRYQETQYF. CDR3 DNA: TGTGCCAGCAGCTTTAGGTACCAAGAGACCCAGTACTTC.

The chain has TRBV7-3 and TRBJ2-2; D may be TRBD1 (6 bases). CDR3 length: 18 residues. The V gene's germline CDR1 is SGHTA and CDR2 FQGTGA. The V and J ends lost 3 bases and 6 bases respectively, with 23 bases between them. The CDR3 protein is CASSLFGQGSGLPGELFF. The CDR3 DNA reads TGTGCCAGCAGCTTGTTCGGTCAGGGGTCCGGGCTTCCCGGGGAGCTGTTTTTT. Full variable domain (outside the CDR3, taken from reference TRBV7-3 and TRBJ2-2): GAGVSQTPSNKVTEKGKYVELRCDPISGHTALYWYRQSLGQGPEFLIYFQGTGAADDSGLPNDRFFAVRPEGSVSTLKIQRTERGDSAVYLCASSLFGQGSGLPGELFFGEGSRLTVL.